This entry lists 11 T cell receptor beta chains sequenced from one sample in a study of blood T cell repertoires in COVID-19. Profiling relied on immunoSEQ multiplex PCR, and the TCRdb table lists in-frame clones only, not all of them. The repertoire holds roughly 430,000 clones, with nearly 90% as singletons. The source material was PBMCs or T cells enriched from blood (not recorded which). Receptors were obtained from a woman aged 18-29 years who had been exposed to COVID-19.

The J gene is TRBJ2-7, the V gene TRBV5-1, with D perhaps TRBD2 (5 bases). CDR1 is SGHRS, CDR2 YFSETQ, per germline. The CDR3 runs to 12 residues. Trimming removed 0 bases from V and 8 bases from J, with 9 bases in between. The CDR3 sequence: CASSLGREQQYF. In DNA, the CDR3 is TGCGCCAGCAGCTTGGGTAGGGAGCAGCAGTACTTC.

The chain is built from TRBV6-5 and TRBJ2-1; TRBD2 agrees at 7 bases. V dropped 10 bases and J dropped 0; count of bases not matched to a gene: 9. The CDR3 has 15 residues. Germline V CDR1 and CDR2: MNHEY, SVGAGI. CDR3 amino acids: CATRVPSGSYNEQFF. The DNA of the CDR3 is TGTGCCACCAGGGTTCCTAGCGGCTCCTACAATGAGCAGTTCTTC.

The rearrangement links TRBV12-3 or TRBV12-4 to TRBJ2-1; D gene ambiguous. The CDR3 spans 11 residues. V was clipped by 2 bases and J by 10 bases, with 6 bases between them. CDR3 residues: CASSLSAEQFF. DNA for the CDR3: TGTGCCAGCAGTTTATCTGCGGAGCAGTTCTTC.

The V gene is TRBV4-1, the J gene TRBJ2-7; TRBD2 matches 8 bases. Germline-derived CDR1 and CDR2 are MGHRA and YSYEKL. V gave up 4 bases and J gave up 5 bases; unmatched junction bases: 16. CDR3 length: 17 residues. Written as DNA, the CDR3 is TGCGCCAGCAGCCTCTCTCCGGGGGCGGGAGGACAAGACGAGCAGTACTTC. It encodes CASSLSPGAGGQDEQYF.

The chain has TRBV28 and TRBJ1-6; unclear D gene. The germline V gene has CDR1 MDHEN and CDR2 SYDVKM. There are 15 residues in the CDR3. Trimming pared 5 bases from V and 10 bases from J, leaving 18 bases between. The CDR3 coding sequence is TGTGCCAGCAGTCCATTTGGGAGAGTCCGGTCACCCCTCCACTTT. Translated, it gives CASSPFGRVRSPLHF.

The chain uses TRBV7-9 and TRBJ1-3; no firm D call. The CDR3 runs 13 residues. CDR1 and CDR2 from the germline V gene are SEHNR and FQNEAQ (reference sequence). V was shortened by 4 bases and J by 4 bases, with 8 bases between the two germline ends. CDR3 region: CASSSPGGNTIYF. The CDR3 bases are TGTGCCAGCAGCTCCCCCGGGGGAAACACCATATATTTT.

The chain couples TRBV19 to TRBJ1-2, with 10 positions matching TRBD1. CDR1 is LNHDA and CDR2 is SQIVND in the germline V gene (reference sequence). Trimming removed 6 bases from V and 4 bases from J; junction bases left unmatched: 5. The CDR3 consists of 14 residues. The CDR3 DNA sequence: TGTGCCAGTAGCCTACGGACAGGGGGCTATGGCTACACCTTC. Translated, it gives CASSLRTGGYGYTF.

The chain uses TRBV5-1 and TRBJ1-2; perhaps TRBD1 as D (5 bases). CDR1 and CDR2 (germline): SGHRS, YFSETQ. The V end was cut by 7 bases, the J end by 1 base, with 11 bases between. The CDR3 length is 13 residues. This CDR3 reads CASGAYLNYGYTF. The CDR3 DNA reads as TGCGCCAGCGGGGCATACCTTAACTATGGCTACACCTTC.

The chain links TRBV11-2 to TRBJ2-7; possible D gene TRBD2, 6 bases. CDR1 is SGHAT and CDR2 is FQNNGV in the germline V gene. CDR3 length: 15 residues. V was pared by 3 bases and J by 9 bases, with 21 bases between. The CDR3 bases are TGTGCCAGCAGCTTGAGACTGATGGACTACGGGGGGCAGTACTTC. It is translated as CASSLRLMDYGGQYF.

This chain uses TRBV29-1 with TRBJ2-7; 10 nucleotides match TRBD2. Germline CDR1 reads SQVTM; CDR2 reads ANQGSEA. The CDR3 is 12 residues long. After removal of 7 bases from V and 2 bases from J, the junction contained 2 bases not matched to a gene. The CDR3 nucleotides read TGCAGCGCGGGACTAGCGCCCTACGAGCAGTACTTC. As protein: CSAGLAPYEQYF.

The chain recombines TRBV29-1 with TRBJ2-7, with D possibly matching TRBD2 (5 bases). This CDR3 region has 12 residues. V dropped 5 bases and J dropped 1 base, with 9 bases sitting between them. Per the germline V gene, CDR1 is SQVTM and CDR2 is ANQGSEA. The CDR3 protein is CSVRTASYEQYF. The CDR3 DNA reads TGCAGCGTTCGGACTGCTTCCTACGAGCAGTACTTC.